Shown below are 14 T cell receptor beta chains from a single sample sequenced in a study of shared clonotypes between healthy human individuals. Produced via immunoSEQ multiplex PCR; TCRdb's table is partial and in-frame only. The sample lists hundreds of thousands of clones; about three quarters were seen once. Sequencing was performed on PBMCs. Receptors were obtained from a woman aged 35 to 49 in good health. Some clones in this sample may be carry-over from other donors' samples.

V gene TRBV29-1 combines with J gene TRBJ2-7; D might be TRBD1 (6 bases). This CDR3 comprises 14 residues. Germline V gene lookup returns CDR1 SQVTM and CDR2 ANQGSEA. V dropped 2 bases and J dropped 2 bases, with 13 bases sitting between them. CDR3 residues: CSVEKTGLTYEQYF. DNA for the CDR3: TGCAGCGTTGAAAAGACAGGCCTAACCTACGAGCAGTACTTC.

J is TRBJ2-7 and V is TRBV28, with 8 bases that match TRBD1. This CDR3 is built from 14 residues. With V trimmed by 3 bases and J by 3 bases, 4 bases remained unmatched. The germline V gene encodes CDR1 MDHEN and CDR2 SYDVKM. DNA for the CDR3: TGTGCCAGCAGTTTTTCTGGACAGGGCTACGAGCAGTACTTC. Encoded protein: CASSFSGQGYEQYF.

The chain combines TRBV28 with TRBJ1-5; perhaps TRBD1 as D (5 bases). CDR3 length: 11 amino acids. The germline gives CDR1 MDHEN, CDR2 SYDVKM. V was shortened by 5 bases and J by 10 bases, with 9 bases between the two germline ends. CDR3 in DNA: TGTGCCAGCAGTCCCGGGGGACCCCAGCATTTT. Its translation: CASSPGGPQHF.

In its sample, this clone was seen many times. Other DNA sequences from this sample encode an identical CDR3 as well. This sequence joins TRBV29-1 and TRBJ1-1; 7 bases fit TRBD1. CDR1 and CDR2 from the germline V gene are SQVTM and ANQGSEA. The ends lost 7 bases at V and 1 base at J; junction bases unmatched: 3. CDR3 length equals 12 residues. The CDR3, as DNA: TGCAGCGGGGGACAGCAGAACACTGAAGCTTTCTTT. This translates into CSGGQQNTEAFF.

This clone has only one observation. The gene calls are TRBV7-2 and TRBJ2-7, with 8 positions matching TRBD2. Germline CDR1 and CDR2: SGHTA and FQGNSA. The CDR3 runs 13 residues. V trimming: 10 bases; J trimming: 4 bases; junction bases outside the gene matches: 9. CDR3 coding DNA: TGTGCCACGGCTGTGGGACTAGAGTACGAGCAGTACTTC. Amino acids: CATAVGLEYEQYF.

The CDR3 nucleotides are TGTGCCTGGAGTGTTGGTCTAGCGGGAGTATCCGGGGAGCTGTTTTTT. Protein: CAWSVGLAGVSGELFF. The chain has TRBV30 and TRBJ2-2; TRBD2 aligns across 10 bases. V shed 0 bases and J 6 bases; nucleotides not matched to a gene: 7. Per germline, CDR1 GTSNPN and CDR2 SVGIG (reference sequence). This CDR3 contains 16 residues.

V and J are TRBV5-1 and TRBJ2-2, with unresolved D. There are 15 residues in the CDR3. The V gene's germline CDR1 is SGHRS and CDR2 YFSETQ. The V end was cut by 5 bases, the J end by 3 bases, with 14 bases between. The CDR3 coding sequence is TGCGCCAGCAGGCCCCCGGATATGGACACCGGGGAGCTGTTTTTT. Protein: CASRPPDMDTGELFF.

Of note for this clone: A junction end diverges from the germline sequence, so it may reflect a read error. V gene TRBV5-6 combines with J gene TRBJ2-7; a possible D gene is TRBD2 (5 bases). The CDR3 has 13 amino acids. CDR1 and CDR2 (germline): SGHDT, YYEEEE. The CDR3 reads CASSLGRPYEQYF. In nucleotides, the CDR3 is TGTGCCAGCAGTTTGGGGAGACCGTACGAGCAGTACTTC.

This clone was counted ten times or more. V is TRBV7-2 and J is TRBJ1-3; D remains ambiguous. V was trimmed by 2 bases and J by 0 bases, leaving 14 bases between them. The CDR3 is 17 residues long. Germline loops: CDR1 SGHTA, CDR2 FQGNSA. The CDR3 region has the DNA TGTGCCAGCAGCTTAACTGGCAGGACTTACTCTGGAAACACCATATATTTT. Translation gives CASSLTGRTYSGNTIYF.

The rearrangement uses TRBV6-4 and TRBJ2-1; D remains ambiguous. CDR1 is MRHNA and CDR2 is SNTAGT in the germline V gene. Trimming stripped 2 bases from V and 5 bases from J, with 7 bases between. The CDR3 is 13 residues long. The CDR3 DNA is TGTGCCAGCAGTGACCTTCGAAACAATGAGCAGTTCTTC. As protein: CASSDLRNNEQFF.

This chain joins TRBV11-2 and TRBJ2-3; D is possibly TRBD1 or TRBD2 (6 bases each). Per germline, CDR1 SGHAT and CDR2 FQNNGV. The V end was cut by 7 bases, the J end by 3 bases, with 20 bases between. The CDR3 is 16 residues long. The CDR3 here is CASTARSGARTDTQYF. In DNA, the CDR3 is TGTGCCAGCACCGCGCGTTCGGGGGCGAGGACAGATACGCAGTATTTT.

Regarding this clone: The junction departs from germline at one end; a sequencing error may be responsible. This sample includes further DNA sequences coding for the same CDR3. The chain combines TRBV7-8 with TRBJ1-5; D remains unclear. The CDR3 is 12 residues long. The germline V gene encodes CDR1 SGHVS and CDR2 FQNEAQ. The CDR3 bases are TGTGCCAGCAGCTTAGGAATCCTGCCCCAGCACTTT. Protein product: CASSLGILPQHF.

The J gene is TRBJ2-5, the V gene TRBV14, with 8 bases matching TRBD2. This CDR3 contains 21 residues. The germline CDR1 and CDR2 sequences are SGHDN and FVKESK. V trimming: 0 bases; J trimming: 2 bases; junction bases outside the gene matches: 20. The CDR3 nucleotides are TGTGCCAGCAGCCAAGATACGCGCCCCCCCGGAGAACTAGCGGAGCAAGAGACCCAGTACTTC. It specifies CASSQDTRPPGELAEQETQYF. Looking up the rest from reference TRBV14 and TRBJ2-5 gives the full variable domain: EAGVTQFPSHSVIEKGQTVTLRCDPISGHDNLYWYRRVMGKEIKFLLHFVKESKQDESGMPNNRFLAERTGGTYSTLKVQPAELEDSGVYFCASSQDTRPPGELAEQETQYFGPGTRLLVL.

This chain uses TRBV6-1 with TRBJ2-7; 13 bases match TRBD2. The CDR3 is 15 residues long. The V and J ends lost 6 bases and 4 bases, in that order; junction bases with no gene match: 6. Per germline, CDR1 MNHNS and CDR2 SASEGT. In nucleotides, the CDR3 is TGTGCCAGCAGCCCCGGACTAGCGGGAGTTTACGAGCAGTACTTC. This encodes CASSPGLAGVYEQYF.